A single sample gave rise to the 28 T cell receptor beta chains below, sequenced in a study of CD8+ T cells in alopecia areata. The sequencing template was cDNA reverse transcribed from extracted RNA. The method was immunoSEQ multiplex PCR; TCRdb's version includes in-frame clones alone and lacks a portion of them. The repertoire holds about 170,000 clones, with about 72% as singletons. The sample consisted of CD8+ T cells sorted from blood, taken at week 0. These receptors were collected from a human donor with alopecia areata.

This clone was found a few times. The chain recombines TRBV7-9 with TRBJ2-5; TRBD1 might be the D (6 bases). Trimming shortened V by 5 bases and J by 4 bases, and 14 bases separated the two germline ends. Germline V gene sequence: CDR1 SEHNR, CDR2 FQNEAQ (reference sequence). The CDR3 runs 14 residues. The CDR3 region is CASSPQGFRETQYF. For the CDR3, the DNA is TGTGCCAGCAGCCCCCAGGGGTTTAGAGAGACCCAGTACTTC.

The rearrangement uses TRBV27 and TRBJ2-1; 11 bases are a match to TRBD1. CDR1 is MNHEY, CDR2 SMNVEV, per germline (reference sequence). CDR3 length equals 16 residues. With V trimmed by 7 bases and J by 8 bases, 13 bases remained unmatched. The CDR3 coding sequence is TGTGCCAGCAAAACGCCGGGACAGGGGGTCATGGATGAGCAGTTCTTC. Amino acid sequence: CASKTPGQGVMDEQFF.

V is TRBV19 and J is TRBJ1-1; unclear D gene. The V gene's germline CDR1 is LNHDA and CDR2 SQIVND (reference sequence). V lost 5 bases and J lost 7, with 11 bases in between. The CDR3 extends over 12 amino acids. This chain's CDR3 is CASSPQGLEAFF. CDR3 in DNA: TGTGCCAGTAGTCCTCAAGGACTTGAAGCTTTCTTT.

This rearrangement joins TRBV30 to TRBJ2-3, with 11 bases fitting TRBD2. Germline CDR1 is GTSNPN and CDR2 is SVGIG (reference sequence). Trimming took 4 bases from V and 2 from J; bases not matched to a gene: 8. The CDR3 has 16 residues. The CDR3 here is CAWTGASGGYTDTQYF. For the CDR3, the DNA is TGTGCCTGGACGGGTGCTAGCGGGGGGTACACAGATACGCAGTATTTT.

Details on this clone: The same CDR3 arises from other DNA sequences in this sample as well. The chain uses TRBV5-1 and TRBJ2-7, with D unclear. The CDR3 runs 13 residues. Per germline, CDR1 SGHRS and CDR2 YFSETQ. Trimming removed 0 bases at V and 0 bases at J, with 4 bases between. The CDR3 DNA sequence: TGCGCCAGCAGCTTGGCGTCCTCCTACGAGCAGTACTTC. It specifies CASSLASSYEQYF.

The chain uses TRBV4-1 and TRBJ2-5; no clear D. The CDR3 has 15 amino acids. Trimming pared 0 bases from V and 5 bases from J, leaving 13 bases between. Germline-derived CDR1 and CDR2 are MGHRA and YSYEKL. CDR3: CASSQEGSGWETQYF. CDR3 in DNA: TGCGCCAGCAGCCAAGAGGGATCTGGCTGGGAGACCCAGTACTTC.

The rearrangement joins TRBV4-2 to TRBJ1-3; D is unclear. The V and J ends lost 5 bases and 0 bases respectively, with 11 bases between them. The CDR3 spans 15 residues. The germline gives CDR1 LGHNA, CDR2 YNFKEQ. The CDR3 sequence: CASSSSTSSGNTIYF. The CDR3 DNA reads TGTGCCAGCAGCTCGAGTACCTCCTCTGGAAACACCATATATTTT.

The table lists this clone with a few counts. This chain connects TRBV25-1 to TRBJ1-2, with TRBD1 matching 8 bases. The V and J ends lost 6 bases and 8 bases, in that order; junction bases with no gene match: 5. This CDR3 is 12 amino acids long. The germline V gene has CDR1 MGHDK and CDR2 SYGVNS. The CDR3 coding sequence is TGTGCCAGCAGACAGGGGGTGCAGGGCTACACCTTC. Protein: CASRQGVQGYTF.

The chain is built from TRBV20-1 and TRBJ2-1, with D tentatively TRBD1 (6 bases). The germline V gene has CDR1 DFQATT and CDR2 SNEGSKA (reference sequence). The ends were cut back, 0 bases at V and 9 bases at J, with 6 bases in the middle. This CDR3 has 11 residues. The CDR3 loop reads CSAREQGEQFF. The CDR3 coding sequence is TGCAGTGCTAGAGAACAGGGTGAGCAGTTCTTC.

This chain joins TRBV30 and TRBJ1-5; a weak D match, TRBD1 (5 bases). CDR3 size: 13 residues. CDR1 and CDR2 from the germline V gene are GTSNPN and SVGIG (reference sequence). Trimming stripped 3 bases from V and 3 bases from J, with 9 bases between. CDR3 sequence: CAWREGNNQPQHF. The CDR3 nucleotides read TGTGCCTGGAGAGAGGGGAACAATCAGCCCCAGCATTTT.

V is TRBV5-6 and J is TRBJ1-3; D not resolved. The V gene lost 6 bases and the J gene lost 0 bases, with 1 base spanning the gap. The CDR3 is 11 residues long. Germline CDR1 reads SGHDT; CDR2 reads YYEEEE. For the CDR3, the DNA is TGTGCCAGCACCTCTGGAAACACCATATATTTT. This codes for CASTSGNTIYF.

The chain is built from TRBV4-1 and TRBJ2-1; 12 nucleotides line up with TRBD2. V lost 8 bases and J lost 7; bases outside the gene matches: 9. This CDR3 has 15 amino acids. Germline CDR1 MGHRA, CDR2 YSYEKL. CDR3 region: CASGSSGGVVNEQFF. CDR3 sequence (DNA): TGCGCCAGCGGTTCTAGCGGGGGGGTCGTGAATGAGCAGTTCTTC.

V usage is TRBV27 and J usage is TRBJ2-7, with TRBD1 identical over 9 bases. The ends lost 6 bases at V and 6 bases at J; junction bases unmatched: 6. Per germline, CDR1 MNHEY and CDR2 SMNVEV (reference sequence). The CDR3 covers 13 residues. The CDR3 protein is CASSWTGEREQYF. The CDR3 coding sequence is TGTGCCAGCAGCTGGACAGGGGAGCGCGAGCAGTACTTC.

The table lists this clone with a few counts. The chain recombines TRBV27 with TRBJ1-2; no firm D call. V was clipped by 5 bases and J by 3 bases, with 13 bases between them. CDR3 size: 14 residues. Germline-derived CDR1 and CDR2 are MNHEY and SMNVEV (reference sequence). The DNA of the CDR3 is TGTGCCAGCAGTGGCGCGGGAGGTGACTATGGCTACACCTTC. It yields the protein CASSGAGGDYGYTF.

V is TRBV7-9 and J is TRBJ1-1; D is undetermined. Trimming took off 6 bases at V and 4 bases at J, with 15 bases between the two ends. The CDR3 is 14 residues long. Germline CDR1 is SEHNR and CDR2 is FQNEAQ (reference sequence). The CDR3 reads CASRRRRDGTEAFF. Here the CDR3 DNA reads TGTGCCAGCAGAAGGCGGAGGGATGGCACTGAAGCTTTCTTT. Supplemented by reference TRBV7-9 and TRBJ1-1, the full variable domain reads DTGVSQNPRHKITKRGQNVTFRCDPISEHNRLYWYRQTLGQGPEFLTYFQNEAQLEKSRLLSDRFSAERPKGSFSTLEIQRTEQGDSAMYLCASRRRRDGTEAFFGQGTRLTVV.

The gene calls are TRBV6-1 and TRBJ1-2; maybe TRBD1 (6 bases). The germline V gene has CDR1 MNHNS and CDR2 SASEGT. The V end lost 6 bases, the J end lost 8 bases, and 19 bases lay between the germline ends. This CDR3 contains 14 residues. CDR3 DNA sequence: TGTGCCAGCAGCACACGTACCCACAGGGACGGCTACACCTTC. It is translated as CASSTRTHRDGYTF.

The V call is TRBV7-9, the J call TRBJ2-2; D is undetermined. Per germline, CDR1 SEHNR and CDR2 FQNEAQ (reference sequence). The CDR3 covers 13 residues. The germline V and J ends were trimmed by 5 bases and 3 bases, with 7 bases remaining between them. The CDR3: CASSQSYTGELFF. The CDR3 DNA follows: TGTGCCAGCAGCCAGAGTTACACCGGGGAGCTGTTTTTT.

Regarding this clone: One junction end does not reproduce the germline sequence, and a read error may be involved. The chain combines TRBV15 with TRBJ2-4, with TRBD1 matching over 8 bases. The CDR3 is 12 amino acids. Germline values: CDR1 LNHNV, CDR2 YYDKDF (reference sequence). Here the CDR3 DNA reads TGTGCCACCAGCACCGAGGACAGGGCAAAGGACTTC. It yields the protein CATSTEDRAKDF.

The gene calls are TRBV6-5 and TRBJ2-7; weak D call: TRBD1 (5 bases). Trimming pared 0 bases from V and 4 bases from J, leaving 7 bases between. CDR1 is MNHEY, CDR2 SVGAGI, per germline. The CDR3 runs to 13 residues. DNA for the CDR3: TGTGCCAGCAGTTACTCCAGGGATTACGAGCAGTACTTC. Encoded protein: CASSYSRDYEQYF.

This sequence joins TRBV29-1 and TRBJ2-5; D ambiguous. The J call may be faulty, since TRBJ2-7 better matches the DNA end. Per the germline V gene, CDR1 is SQVTM and CDR2 is ANQGSEA. The CDR3 loop spans 12 amino acids. The CDR3 bases are TGCAGCGTCGCCTGGACCGCCTACGAGCAGTACTTC. It specifies CSVAWTAYEQYF.

The rearrangement uses TRBV6-5 and TRBJ2-7; D is perhaps TRBD2 (6 bases). The CDR3 has 12 amino acids. Germline V lookup: CDR1 MNHEY, CDR2 SVGAGI. V was shortened by 6 bases and J by 6 bases, with 12 bases between the two germline ends. CDR3 DNA sequence: TGTGCCAGCAGCTACGGGGGAATCGAGCAGTACTTC. The encoded protein is CASSYGGIEQYF.

This clone was detected only a few times. The chain recombines TRBV5-6 with TRBJ2-1, with TRBD2 matching 9 bases. The CDR3 length is 14 residues. Trimming removed 4 bases from V and 6 bases from J; junction bases left unmatched: 5. Germline lookup yields CDR1 SGHDT and CDR2 YYEEEE. CDR3 amino acids: CASSPGLASNEQFF. In DNA form, the CDR3 reads TGTGCCAGCAGCCCGGGACTAGCTAGCAATGAGCAGTTCTTC.

The chain uses TRBV6-6 and TRBJ2-7, with 8 bases fitting TRBD1. The junction had 8 bases not matched to a gene; V was cut back by 0 bases and J by 7 bases. Germline values: CDR1 MNHNY, CDR2 SVGAGI (reference sequence). CDR3 length equals 15 residues. CDR3 residues: CASSYSPEQGEEQYF. The DNA for the CDR3 is TGTGCCAGCAGTTACTCCCCCGAACAGGGGGAAGAGCAGTACTTC.

This chain joins TRBV30 and TRBJ2-1; TRBD2 agrees at 9 bases. There are 15 residues in the CDR3. V lost 8 bases, J lost 5 bases, and 13 bases stayed unmatched. Germline CDR1 GTSNPN, CDR2 SVGIG (reference sequence). CDR3 in amino acids: CAGERPGLADNEQFF. CDR3 in DNA: TGTGCCGGAGAACGACCGGGACTAGCCGACAATGAGCAGTTCTTC. The full variable domain, its missing parts supplied by reference TRBV30 and TRBJ2-1, is SQTIHQWPATLVQPVGSPLSLECTVEGTSNPNLYWYRQAAGRGLQLLFYSVGIGQISSEVPQNLSASRPQDRQFILSSKKLLLSDSGFYLCAGERPGLADNEQFFGPGTRLTVL.

The V and J genes are TRBV25-1 and TRBJ2-5; either TRBD1 or TRBD2 may fit D (5 bases each). Trimming left V 3 bases short and J 2 bases short, with 16 bases between. There are 16 residues in the CDR3. CDR1 and CDR2 from the germline V gene are MGHDK and SYGVNS. CDR3 sequence reads: CASSEFGLGTQETQYF. The CDR3, as DNA: TGTGCCAGCAGTGAGTTCGGGTTAGGGACGCAAGAGACCCAGTACTTC. The full variable domain, its missing parts supplied by reference TRBV25-1 and TRBJ2-5, is EADIYQTPRYLVIGTGKKITLECSQTMGHDKMYWYQQDPGMELHLIHYSYGVNSTEKGDLSSESTVSRIRTEHFPLTLESARPSHTSQYLCASSEFGLGTQETQYFGPGTRLLVL.

The CDR3 nucleotides are TGTGCCAGCAGCTCGGGACAGGAGGATTACGAGCAGTACTTC. It encodes CASSSGQEDYEQYF. The rearrangement joins TRBV13 to TRBJ2-7, with 8 positions matching TRBD1. Germline assignment: CDR1 PRHDT and CDR2 FYEKMQ (reference sequence). V was clipped by 4 bases and J by 4 bases; unmatched bases: 6. This CDR3 region has 14 residues.

This chain connects TRBV5-6 to TRBJ2-7, with D perhaps TRBD1 (5 bases). CDR1 is SGHDT and CDR2 is YYEEEE in the germline V gene. The length of the CDR3 is 13 residues. V lost 2 bases and J 4 bases, leaving 10 bases between the germline ends. Here the CDR3 DNA reads TGTGCCAGCAGCTTTTCCAGGGAATACGAGCAGTACTTC. It yields the protein CASSFSREYEQYF. Combining the CDR3 with reference TRBV5-6 and TRBJ2-7 gives the whole variable domain DAGVTQSPTHLIKTRGQQVTLRCSPKSGHDTVSWYQQALGQGPQFIFQYYEEEERQRGNFPDRFSGHQFPNYSSELNVNALLLGDSALYLCASSFSREYEQYFGPGTRLTVT.

On this clone: Within the sample, other DNA sequences also encode this same CDR3. This rearrangement joins TRBV29-1 to TRBJ1-1; no reliable D call. The CDR3 sequence is 11 residues long. The V end lost 4 bases, the J end lost 1 base, and 4 bases lay between the germline ends. CDR1 is SQVTM, CDR2 ANQGSEA, per germline. The chain's CDR3 is CSVVPNTEAFF. The DNA for the CDR3 is TGCAGCGTTGTTCCGAACACTGAAGCTTTCTTT. The full variable domain, with the rest looked up from reference TRBV29-1 and TRBJ1-1, is SAVISQKPSRDICQRGTSLTIQCQVDSQVTMMFWYRQQPGQSLTLIATANQGSEATYESGFVIDKFPISRPNLTFSTLTVSNMSPEDSSIYLCSVVPNTEAFFGQGTRLTVV.